This TCR beta chain came from a study of T-cell memory formation after mild COVID-19. Study details: TCR clusters mostly belonged to single donors.

Remarks on this clonotype: Its specificity is not known.

V gave up 5 bases and J gave up 7 bases, with 8 bases separating them. There are 11 residues in the CDR3. Germline V gene lookup returns CDR1 SEHNR and CDR2 FQNEAQ (reference sequence). Study-level results: Prior to infection, memory already included some responding clones, suggesting cross-reactive memory joined. The CD4+ clones that contracted clustered mainly within CM and EM, and the CD8+ clones concentrated in EMRA.

From the 5' RACE reads, TCRdb called clonotypes with MiXCR, one entry per CDR3 protein. The repertoire holds fewer than 450,000 distinct CDR3 sequences, with 24% as singletons. Sequencing used PBMCs or a T cell subset sorted from them (not recorded which). The V and J genes are TRBV7-9 and TRBJ1-2; D not resolved. The receptor's source is an adult woman who had mild COVID-19 (a few samples of this study predate the infection). Cell type and time point are not known. CDR3 in amino acids: CASSPRTGYTF. The CDR3 nucleotides read TGTGCCAGCAGCCCCCGTACTGGCTACACCTTC.